This entry lists 32 T cell receptor beta chains sequenced from one sample in a study of cytomegalovirus exposure and HLA in healthy donors. The study ran its PCR with 60 Vbeta and 13 Jbeta primers. Some clones are missing from TCRdb's copy, which holds only in-frame ones; the method was immunoSEQ multiplex PCR. The sample has 150,000 to 200,000 clones, over 60% seen once. Sequenced material: PBMCs. These receptors were collected from a girl aged 5-17 years in good health and CMV-seronegative.

This chain joins TRBV5-1 and TRBJ2-1, with 8 positions matching TRBD2. Losses at the gene ends were 0 bases for V and 5 bases for J; bases not matched to a gene: 7. This CDR3 is 16 amino acids long. In germline, CDR1 is SGHRS, CDR2 YFSETQ. DNA for the CDR3: TGCGCCAGCAGCTTGGATTGGACGGGGGGGAACAATGAGCAGTTCTTC. The encoded protein is CASSLDWTGGNNEQFF. The whole variable domain, remainder taken from reference TRBV5-1 and TRBJ2-1, is KAGVTQTPRYLIKTRGQQVTLSCSPISGHRSVSWYQQTPGQGLQFLFEYFSETQRNKGNFPGRFSGRQFSNSRSEMNVSTLELGDSALYLCASSLDWTGGNNEQFFGPGTRLTVL.

The chain couples TRBV19 to TRBJ1-5; 7 bases map to TRBD1. CDR1 LNHDA and CDR2 SQIVND come from the germline V gene (reference sequence). This CDR3 has 15 amino acids. Germline trimming cut 5 bases from V and 1 base from J; bases unmatched to any gene: 5. The CDR3, as DNA: TGTGCCAGTAGTTGGACAGGATCCAGCAATCAGCCCCAGCATTTT. It is translated as CASSWTGSSNQPQHF.

The gene calls are TRBV29-1 and TRBJ1-1, with a tentative D call TRBD1 (5 bases). The CDR3 extends over 10 amino acids. Trimming removed 7 bases at V and 6 bases at J, with 9 bases between. Germline values: CDR1 SQVTM, CDR2 ANQGSEA. The CDR3 loop reads CSGSGPEAFF. DNA for the CDR3: TGCAGCGGATCAGGGCCTGAAGCTTTCTTT.

The V gene is TRBV15, the J gene TRBJ2-4, with D possibly being TRBD1 (5 bases). Trimming removed 0 bases at V and 0 bases at J, with 15 bases between. The germline gives CDR1 LNHNV, CDR2 YYDKDF (reference sequence). CDR3 size: 18 residues. As DNA, the CDR3 is TGTGCCACCAGCAGAGAGACTCCGACAGAACTAGCCAAAAACATTCAGTACTTC. This encodes CATSRETPTELAKNIQYF.

The chain employs TRBV29-1 and TRBJ1-1; D is possibly TRBD1 (5 bases). Per germline, CDR1 SQVTM and CDR2 ANQGSEA. The CDR3 sequence is 12 residues long. Trimming pared 6 bases from V and 1 base from J, leaving 9 bases between. The DNA for the CDR3 is TGCAGCGTCAGGGATGCGAACACTGAAGCTTTCTTT. It encodes CSVRDANTEAFF.

The J gene is TRBJ1-2, the V gene TRBV18; D is possibly TRBD1 (5 bases). Germline V lookup: CDR1 KGHSH, CDR2 LQKENI. V was cut by 6 bases and J by 8 bases, with 22 bases left in between. The CDR3 sequence is 15 residues long. The CDR3 bases are TGTGCCAGCTCCCTTCTCATGCAGGGAAAGAGGGGCTACACCTTC. Amino acid sequence: CASSLLMQGKRGYTF.

The chain couples TRBV27 to TRBJ2-2; 9 bases match TRBD2. The CDR3 sequence is 17 residues long. V was clipped by 4 bases and J by 3 bases; unmatched bases: 9. Per germline, CDR1 MNHEY and CDR2 SMNVEV (reference sequence). The CDR3 nucleotides are TGTGCCAGCAGTTGGGGACTAGCCAAACCCTACACCGGGGAGCTGTTTTTT. Amino acids: CASSWGLAKPYTGELFF.

The genes are TRBV5-1 and TRBJ2-1; maybe TRBD2 (5 bases). The length of the CDR3 is 15 residues. Germline V gene sequence: CDR1 SGHRS, CDR2 YFSETQ. V gave up 4 bases and J gave up 6 bases, with 17 bases separating them. DNA of the CDR3: TGCGCCAGCAGCGCCGGGAATTTCGAGGGCAATGAGCAGTTCTTC. Amino acid sequence: CASSAGNFEGNEQFF.

This chain links TRBV6-1 with TRBJ1-2; perhaps TRBD1 as D (5 bases). This CDR3 has 15 residues. Looked up from germline, CDR1 is MNHNS and CDR2 is SASEGT. The V end was cut by 7 bases, the J end by 2 bases, with 17 bases between. Here the CDR3 DNA reads TGTGCCAGCACCTACGATTTGACAGCCAACTATGGCTACACCTTC. It specifies CASTYDLTANYGYTF.

The chain joins TRBV7-9 to TRBJ1-4; 8 nucleotides align to TRBD1. The ends lost 5 bases at V and 6 bases at J; junction bases unmatched: 8. CDR1 and CDR2 from the germline V gene are SEHNR and FQNEAQ (reference sequence). This CDR3 contains 15 residues. Here the CDR3 DNA reads TGTGCCAGCAGCGAACCACAGGGGGAGGATGAAAAACTGTTTTTT. Translating it yields CASSEPQGEDEKLFF.

This clone has just a few counts. This chain joins TRBV9 and TRBJ1-6, with 7 bases that match TRBD1. Germline CDR1 and CDR2: SGDLS and YYNGEE. CDR3 length equals 14 residues. V lost 4 bases to trimming and J lost 10 bases; unmatched junction nucleotides: 8. In nucleotides, the CDR3 is TGTGCCAGCAGCCTCGCCGGGACAGAGTCACCCCTCCACTTT. This gives the protein CASSLAGTESPLHF.

This clone was observed once. The V and J genes are TRBV13 and TRBJ2-7, with D perhaps TRBD2 (5 bases). The CDR3 is 15 amino acids. V gave up 5 bases and J gave up 3 bases, with 17 bases separating them. The germline V gene has CDR1 PRHDT and CDR2 FYEKMQ (reference sequence). CDR3 amino acids: CASSLRTPESYEQYF. CDR3 DNA sequence: TGTGCCAGCAGCCTACGGACTCCTGAAAGCTACGAGCAGTACTTC.

This chain joins TRBV9 and TRBJ1-4; 8 bases fit TRBD1. The CDR3 has 15 amino acids. The V and J ends lost 3 bases and 5 bases, in that order; junction bases with no gene match: 6. Germline CDR1 SGDLS, CDR2 YYNGEE. The CDR3 sequence: CASSAVTGENEKLFF. The CDR3, as DNA: TGTGCCAGCAGCGCGGTGACAGGGGAAAATGAAAAACTGTTTTTT.

The rearrangement joins TRBV6-1 to TRBJ2-1; TRBD2 matches at 9 bases. Germline V CDR1 and CDR2: MNHNS, SASEGT. The CDR3 is 16 amino acids. V was pared by 2 bases and J by 13 bases, with 15 bases of the junction left unmatched. CDR3 DNA sequence: TGTGCCAGCAGTGAACAAGGGCTAGCGGGGCAATTAACACAGTTCTTC. Encoded protein: CASSEQGLAGQLTQFF.

This clone was detected only a few times. This chain joins TRBV5-1 and TRBJ2-1; 8 bases agree with TRBD2. Germline V gene data show CDR1 as SGHRS and CDR2 as YFSETQ. Losses at the gene ends were 4 bases for V and 0 bases for J; bases not matched to a gene: 3. The CDR3 is 15 residues long. CDR3 sequence: CASSATSGSYNEQFF. CDR3 nucleotides: TGCGCCAGCAGCGCCACTAGCGGCTCCTACAATGAGCAGTTCTTC.

This clone has only a few counts. CDR3 sequence: CASSLRGLAGGDFHYEQYF. The CDR3 DNA reads as TGTGCCAGCAGCCTTAGGGGGCTAGCGGGGGGGGATTTCCACTACGAGCAGTACTTC. This sequence joins TRBV7-2 and TRBJ2-5, with 12 bases fitting TRBD2. The closer fit of TRBJ2-7 to the DNA end suggests the J call may be wrong. The CDR3 is 19 residues long. The V gene's germline CDR1 is SGHTA and CDR2 FQGNSA.

This sequence joins TRBV6-5 and TRBJ1-1; D uncertain. V gave up 6 bases and J gave up 4 bases, with 9 bases separating them. From germline, CDR1 is MNHEY and CDR2 SVGAGI. The CDR3 loop spans 12 amino acids. The chain's CDR3 is CASSRVGTEAFF. The DNA for the CDR3 is TGTGCCAGCAGCCGGGTAGGCACTGAAGCTTTCTTT.

The V gene is TRBV2, the J gene TRBJ1-5, with unresolved D. Germline V gives CDR1 SNHLY, CDR2 FYNNEI. V dropped 6 bases and J dropped 7 bases, with 13 bases sitting between them. The CDR3 consists of 13 residues. CDR3 sequence: CASRAGVAQPQHF. CDR3 bases: TGTGCCAGCAGGGCCGGGGTGGCCCAGCCCCAGCATTTT.

The chain uses TRBV2 and TRBJ1-6; D is undetermined. V was pared by 5 bases and J by 0 bases, with 11 bases between. CDR1 and CDR2 from the germline V gene are SNHLY and FYNNEI. The CDR3 runs 16 residues. The CDR3 region is CASSPPRSSYNSPLHF. The CDR3 DNA sequence: TGTGCCAGCAGTCCTCCTCGGAGCTCCTATAATTCACCCCTCCACTTT.

The chain has TRBV2 and TRBJ2-7; D is unresolved. Trimming shortened V by 6 bases and J by 3 bases, and 9 bases separated the two germline ends. This CDR3 is 12 amino acids long. Germline CDR1 reads SNHLY; CDR2 reads FYNNEI. The CDR3 nucleotides read TGTGCCAGCAGCCTTCCTCTCTACGAGCAGTACTTC. Protein product: CASSLPLYEQYF.

The V and J genes are TRBV7-9 and TRBJ2-3; the match to TRBD2 covers 10 bases. J lost 3 bases, V lost 10 bases, and 1 base had no gene match. The CDR3 contains 12 residues. Germline CDR1 reads SEHNR; CDR2 reads FQNEAQ (reference sequence). CDR3 in DNA: TGTGCCATACTAGCGGGGACAGATACGCAGTATTTT. Its translation: CAILAGTDTQYF.

The V gene is TRBV6-6, the J gene TRBJ1-2; the match to TRBD1 covers 8 bases. Germline trimming cut 6 bases from V and 3 bases from J; bases unmatched to any gene: 6. This CDR3 contains 14 residues. CDR1 and CDR2 (germline): MNHNY, SVGAGI (reference sequence). The CDR3 loop reads CASRPDRDDYGYTF. The CDR3 bases are TGTGCCAGCAGACCGGACAGGGATGACTATGGCTACACCTTC.

The chain is built from TRBV25-1 and TRBJ1-6; no definite D call. This CDR3 comprises 15 residues. Germline CDR1 reads MGHDK; CDR2 reads SYGVNS. The V gene lost 1 base and the J gene lost 0 bases, with 4 bases spanning the gap. As DNA, the CDR3 is TGTGCCAGCAGTGAATTGCGCTCCTATAATTCACCCCTCCACTTT. Amino acid sequence: CASSELRSYNSPLHF.

The chain joins TRBV10-1 to TRBJ1-1; D perhaps matches TRBD1 (5 bases). Trimming stripped 0 bases from V and 6 bases from J, with 11 bases between. Germline lookup yields CDR1 WNHNN and CDR2 SYGVQD (reference sequence). CDR3 length: 14 residues. The CDR3 region is CASSESTVRAEAFF. The CDR3 bases are TGCGCCAGCAGTGAGTCAACAGTCAGGGCTGAAGCTTTCTTT.

This clone was recorded only once. The V and J genes are TRBV7-9 and TRBJ1-4; tentatively, D is TRBD1 (5 bases). Germline CDR1 is SEHNR and CDR2 is FQNEAQ (reference sequence). The CDR3 covers 14 residues. V was shortened by 5 bases and J by 6 bases, with 13 bases between the two germline ends. CDR3 sequence: CASSIGTGDEKLFF. The CDR3, as DNA: TGTGCCAGCAGCATCGGGACTGGGGATGAAAAACTGTTTTTT.

This rearrangement joins TRBV6-1 to TRBJ1-2; D is undetermined. The CDR3 has 14 residues. Trimming left V 0 bases short and J 1 base short, with 6 bases between. Germline CDR1 is MNHNS and CDR2 is SASEGT. The CDR3 DNA reads TGTGCCAGCAGTGAAGCGCAGATTAACTATGGCTACACCTTC. Protein: CASSEAQINYGYTF.

This rearrangement joins TRBV9 to TRBJ2-7; D is possibly TRBD1 (6 bases). Trimming pared 4 bases from V and 7 bases from J, leaving 18 bases between. The CDR3 extends over 14 amino acids. The germline gives CDR1 SGDLS, CDR2 YYNGEE. The CDR3 loop is CASSIGNRVEEQYF. CDR3 DNA: TGTGCCAGCAGCATCGGGAACAGGGTCGAGGAGCAGTACTTC.

The chain couples TRBV4-1 to TRBJ2-4; the match to TRBD2 covers 8 bases. The trim removed 6 bases at V and 0 bases at J, leaving 7 bases unmatched. Germline lookup yields CDR1 MGHRA and CDR2 YSYEKL. The CDR3 has 16 amino acids. The CDR3 nucleotides read TGCGCCAGCAGTTTGGGCGGGGGGATAGCCAAAAACATTCAGTACTTC. Protein: CASSLGGGIAKNIQYF.

V is TRBV18 and J is TRBJ1-2; a weak D match, TRBD1 (6 bases). Trimming cost V 5 bases and J 6 bases, with 7 bases left between them. This CDR3 has 11 amino acids. Looked up from germline, CDR1 is KGHSH and CDR2 is LQKENI. CDR3 sequence (DNA): TGTGCCAGCTCATCAGGGGATGGCTACACCTTC. This codes for CASSSGDGYTF.

This clone is a singleton in its sample. The rearrangement joins TRBV10-3 to TRBJ1-2; 8 bases match TRBD1. Trimming took 4 bases from V and 2 from J; bases not matched to a gene: 6. CDR1 ENHRY and CDR2 SYGVKD come from the germline V gene. The CDR3 spans 15 residues. The CDR3 sequence: CAISGGQGANYGYTF. The DNA for the CDR3 is TGTGCCATCAGTGGCGGGCAGGGGGCAAACTATGGCTACACCTTC.

This chain joins TRBV7-9 and TRBJ2-7, with a weak D call TRBD1 (5 bases). The CDR3 is 13 residues long. V lost 5 bases and J 4 bases, leaving 12 bases between the germline ends. Germline CDR1 reads SEHNR; CDR2 reads FQNEAQ (reference sequence). The CDR3 protein is CASSDQGFYEQYF. CDR3 bases: TGTGCCAGCAGCGACCAGGGTTTTTACGAGCAGTACTTC. Based on the CDR3 plus reference TRBV7-9 and TRBJ2-7, the full variable domain is DTGVSQNPRHKITKRGQNVTFRCDPISEHNRLYWYRQTLGQGPEFLTYFQNEAQLEKSRLLSDRFSAERPKGSFSTLEIQRTEQGDSAMYLCASSDQGFYEQYFGPGTRLTVT.

The chain is built from TRBV15 and TRBJ1-4; D is perhaps TRBD1 (5 bases). V was cut by 8 bases and J by 4 bases, with 20 bases left in between. This CDR3 is built from 16 residues. CDR1 and CDR2 (germline): LNHNV, YYDKDF (reference sequence). The chain's CDR3 is CATRGGGTYGNEKLFF. The CDR3 DNA reads as TGTGCCACCCGCGGGGGTGGGACGTATGGTAATGAAAAACTGTTTTTT.